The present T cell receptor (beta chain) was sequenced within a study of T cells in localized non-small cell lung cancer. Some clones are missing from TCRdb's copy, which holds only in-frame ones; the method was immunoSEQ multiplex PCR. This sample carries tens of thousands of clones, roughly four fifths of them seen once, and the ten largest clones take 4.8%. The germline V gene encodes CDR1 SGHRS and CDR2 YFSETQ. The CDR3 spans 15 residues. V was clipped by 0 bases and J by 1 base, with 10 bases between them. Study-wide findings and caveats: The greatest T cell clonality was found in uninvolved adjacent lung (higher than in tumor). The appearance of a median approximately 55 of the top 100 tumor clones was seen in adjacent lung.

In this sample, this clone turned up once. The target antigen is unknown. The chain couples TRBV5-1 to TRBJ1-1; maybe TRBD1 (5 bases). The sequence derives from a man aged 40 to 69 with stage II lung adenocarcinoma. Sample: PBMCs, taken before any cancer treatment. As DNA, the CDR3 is TGCGCCAGCAGCTTGGGGGGGACGCAGAACACTGAAGCTTTCTTT. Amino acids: CASSLGGTQNTEAFF.